The clone carrying this T cell receptor beta chain was observed at least ten times. The sample originates from a study of spatial heterogeneity in lung cancer. Study-level information: Any follow-up PBMC samples that were available went on to be sequenced, and the median time to follow-up was roughly two years after resection.

Via MiXCR, TCRdb re-called the 5' RACE reads, giving one row per CDR3 protein. Seen here are 15,000 to 20,000 distinct CDR3 sequences, approximately 6% observed once, and the top ten hold 20% to 30%. As for time point: blood at routine non-recurrence follow-up after resection. Tumor, nontumor lung or frozen PBMC supplied whole RNA that was sequenced unsorted. The receptor comes from a male donor with early-stage non-small cell lung cancer. Source: PBMCs, taken at follow-up.

This CDR3 is CASSLQGGTEAFF. Written as DNA, the CDR3 is TGTGCCAGTAGTTTACAGGGGGGCACTGAAGCTTTCTTT. The rearrangement links TRBV19 to TRBJ1-1; 8 positions match TRBD1. This CDR3 comprises 13 residues. The V and J ends lost 5 bases and 4 bases, in that order; junction bases with no gene match: 3. The V gene's germline CDR1 is LNHDA and CDR2 SQIVND (reference sequence). Full variable domain (missing parts from reference TRBV19 and TRBJ1-1): DGGITQSPKYLFRKEGQNVTLSCEQNLNHDAMYWYRQDPGQGLRLIYYSQIVNDFQKGDIAEGYSVSREKKESFPLTVTSAQKNPTAFYLCASSLQGGTEAFFGQGTRLTVV.